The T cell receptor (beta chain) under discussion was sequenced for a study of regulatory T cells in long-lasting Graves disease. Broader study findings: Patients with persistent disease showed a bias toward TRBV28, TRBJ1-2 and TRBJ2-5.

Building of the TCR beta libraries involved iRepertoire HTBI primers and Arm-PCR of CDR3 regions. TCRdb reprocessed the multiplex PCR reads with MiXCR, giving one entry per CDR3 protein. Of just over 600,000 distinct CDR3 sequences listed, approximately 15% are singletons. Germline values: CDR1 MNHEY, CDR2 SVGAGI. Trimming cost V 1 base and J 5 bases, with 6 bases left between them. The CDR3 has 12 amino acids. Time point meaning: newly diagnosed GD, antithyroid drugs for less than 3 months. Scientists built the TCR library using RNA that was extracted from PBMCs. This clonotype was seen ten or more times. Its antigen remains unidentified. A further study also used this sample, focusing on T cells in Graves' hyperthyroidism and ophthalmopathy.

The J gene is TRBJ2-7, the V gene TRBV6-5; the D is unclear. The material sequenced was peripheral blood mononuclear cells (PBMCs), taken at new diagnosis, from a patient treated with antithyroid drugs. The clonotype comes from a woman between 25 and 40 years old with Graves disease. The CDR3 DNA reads TGTGCCAGCAGTTACTTAGGAAACGAGCAGTACTTC. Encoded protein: CASSYLGNEQYF.